The clone carrying this T cell receptor beta chain was found a few times. Trimming cost V 2 bases and J 4 bases; bases outside gene matches: 6. This CDR3 has 15 residues. CDR1 and CDR2 from the germline V gene are MNHEY and SVGEGT. This record belongs to a study of T-cell reconstitution after alpha-beta-depleted transplantation in children. Unique molecular identifiers tagged the TCRbeta library. TCRdb called the PCR reads again in MiXCR, with one record for every CDR3 protein. The sample has about 500,000 distinct CDR3 sequences, less than 35% seen once. The chain combines TRBV6-2 or TRBV6-3 with TRBJ2-7, with TRBD2 matching over 9 bases. This sequence originates from a human donor who donated a stem cell graft to a child with aplastic anemia. This sample comprised PBMCs from the stem cell graft donor, obtained from the stem cell graft. CDR3: CASSYGASGKYEQYF. CDR3 DNA sequence: TGTGCCAGCAGTTACGGGGCTAGCGGGAAGTACGAGCAGTACTTC.